Listed here is a single T cell receptor beta chain. At the DNA level, this CDR3 is encoded by other sequences in the same sample as well. The CDR3 is made up of 13 amino acids. Trimming removed 3 bases at V and 4 bases at J, with 9 bases between. This entry comes from a study of control samples from healthy donors and cancer patients. Produced via immunoSEQ multiplex PCR; TCRdb's table is partial and in-frame only. The data contain about 180,000 clones, around 90% of them singletons. The J gene is TRBJ1-1, the V gene TRBV12-3 or TRBV12-4; a possible D gene is TRBD1 (5 bases). This TCR was recovered from a woman aged 50 to 65 in good health. Sequenced: blood. This chain's CDR3 is CASSLGRGTEAFF. Here the CDR3 DNA reads TGTGCCAGCAGTTTGGGGAGGGGCACTGAAGCTTTCTTT.